This T cell receptor beta chain was sequenced during a study of cytomegalovirus exposure and HLA in healthy donors. Broader study findings: Prediction of most subjects' HLA-A and HLA-B alleles by TCR beta sequences was reportedly accurate. Being productive about 87% or about 30% of the time was typical of most TCR beta V segments in an earlier analysis. The study assumed roughly uniform donor sequencing depth for presence/absence analyses.

This clone was counted between two and nine times. No antigen is known for it. Germline-derived CDR1 and CDR2 are KGHSH and LQKENI. Unmatched junction bases numbered 5, after V lost 4 bases and J lost 6 bases. CDR3 length: 13 residues. Vbeta (60) and Jbeta (13) primers were used in the PCR. Here immunoSEQ multiplex PCR was the method, and the copy in TCRdb shows in-frame clones only, minus some. Altogether some 150,000 clones are present, 78% being singletons, with the ten largest covering over 2.5%. Sequencing input: PBMCs. The V and J genes are TRBV18 and TRBJ1-2; 7 nucleotides line up with TRBD1. The origin of this receptor is a male donor in good health and CMV-seronegative. CDR3 DNA: TGTGCCAGCTCACTGGAGGGGGCAGATGGCTACACCTTC. It yields the protein CASSLEGADGYTF.